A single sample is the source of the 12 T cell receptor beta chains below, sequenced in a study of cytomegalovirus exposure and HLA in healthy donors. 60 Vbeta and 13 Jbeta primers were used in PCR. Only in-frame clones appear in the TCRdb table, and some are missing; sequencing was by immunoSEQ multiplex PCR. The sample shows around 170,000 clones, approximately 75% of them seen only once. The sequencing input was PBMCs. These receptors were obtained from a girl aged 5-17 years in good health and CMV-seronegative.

CDR3 amino acids: CASSPGGETQYF. The CDR3 DNA reads TGCGCCAGCAGTCCGGGCGGGGAGACCCAGTACTTC. This chain joins TRBV5-1 and TRBJ2-5, with a tentative D call TRBD2 (5 bases). The germline V and J ends were trimmed by 5 bases and 5 bases, with 10 bases remaining between them. This CDR3 comprises 12 residues. Germline lookup yields CDR1 SGHRS and CDR2 YFSETQ.

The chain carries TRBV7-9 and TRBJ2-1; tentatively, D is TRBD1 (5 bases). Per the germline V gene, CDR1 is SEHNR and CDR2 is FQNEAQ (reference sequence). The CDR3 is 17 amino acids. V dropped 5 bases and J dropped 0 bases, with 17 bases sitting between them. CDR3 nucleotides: TGTGCCAGCAGCGCTATGGGGCAGACCAGCTCCTACAATGAGCAGTTCTTC. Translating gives CASSAMGQTSSYNEQFF.

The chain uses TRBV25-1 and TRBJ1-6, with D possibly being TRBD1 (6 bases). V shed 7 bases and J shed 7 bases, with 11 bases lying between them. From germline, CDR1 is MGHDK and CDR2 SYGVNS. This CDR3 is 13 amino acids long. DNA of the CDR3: TGTGCCAGCACAGACAGGCCAAATTCACCCCTCCACTTT. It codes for CASTDRPNSPLHF.

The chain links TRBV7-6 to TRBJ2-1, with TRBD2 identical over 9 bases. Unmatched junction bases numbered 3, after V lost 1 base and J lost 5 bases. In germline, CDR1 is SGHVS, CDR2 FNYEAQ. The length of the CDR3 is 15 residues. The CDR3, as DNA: TGTGCCAGCAGCTTAGTACAGCGGGGGGACAATGAGCAGTTCTTC. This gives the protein CASSLVQRGDNEQFF.

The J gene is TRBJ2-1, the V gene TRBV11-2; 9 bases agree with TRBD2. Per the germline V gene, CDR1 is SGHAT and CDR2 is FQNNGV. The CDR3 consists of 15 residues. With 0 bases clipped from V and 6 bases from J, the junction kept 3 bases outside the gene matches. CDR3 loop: CASSLDVRGGNEQFF. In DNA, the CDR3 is TGTGCCAGCAGCTTAGATGTGCGGGGGGGCAATGAGCAGTTCTTC.

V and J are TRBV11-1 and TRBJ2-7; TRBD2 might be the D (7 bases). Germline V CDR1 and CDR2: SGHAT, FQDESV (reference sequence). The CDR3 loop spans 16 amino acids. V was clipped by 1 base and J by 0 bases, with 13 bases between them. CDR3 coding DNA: TGTGCCAGCAGCTTAGGGGGCGGGGGCCTCTCCTACGAGCAGTACTTC. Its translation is CASSLGGGGLSYEQYF.

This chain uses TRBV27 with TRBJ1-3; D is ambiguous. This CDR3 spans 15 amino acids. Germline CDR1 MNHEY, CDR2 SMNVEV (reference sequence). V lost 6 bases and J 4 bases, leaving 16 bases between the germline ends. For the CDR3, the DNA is TGTGCCAGCAGCCCACGGAGGCTTGAGGGAAACACCATATATTTT. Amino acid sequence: CASSPRRLEGNTIYF.

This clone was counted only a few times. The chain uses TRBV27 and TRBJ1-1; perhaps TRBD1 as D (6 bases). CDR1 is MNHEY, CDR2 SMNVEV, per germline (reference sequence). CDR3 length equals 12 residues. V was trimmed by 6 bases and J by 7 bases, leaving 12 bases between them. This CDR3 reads CASSRQDSEAFF. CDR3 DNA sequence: TGTGCCAGCAGCCGGCAGGACAGTGAAGCTTTCTTT.

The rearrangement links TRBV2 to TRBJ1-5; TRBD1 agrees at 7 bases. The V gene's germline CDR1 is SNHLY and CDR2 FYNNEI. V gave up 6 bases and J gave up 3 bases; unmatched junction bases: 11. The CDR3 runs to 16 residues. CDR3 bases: TGTGCCAGCAGCAGCAGGCGGGACAGCTTCAATCAGCCCCAGCATTTT. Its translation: CASSSRRDSFNQPQHF.

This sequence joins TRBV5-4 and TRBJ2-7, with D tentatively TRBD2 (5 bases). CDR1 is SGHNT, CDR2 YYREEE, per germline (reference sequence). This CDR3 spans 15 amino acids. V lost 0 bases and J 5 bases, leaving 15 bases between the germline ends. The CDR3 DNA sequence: TGTGCCAGCAGCTTGGCCGGGATAACGGTCGACGAGCAGTACTTC. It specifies CASSLAGITVDEQYF.

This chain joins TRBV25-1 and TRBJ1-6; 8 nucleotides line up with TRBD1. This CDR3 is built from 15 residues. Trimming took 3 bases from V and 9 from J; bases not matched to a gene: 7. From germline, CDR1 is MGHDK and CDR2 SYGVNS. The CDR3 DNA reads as TGTGCCAGCAGTGATCGACAGGGGCAGGTTTCACCCCTCCACTTT. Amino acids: CASSDRQGQVSPLHF. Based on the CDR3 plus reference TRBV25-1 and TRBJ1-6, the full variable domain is EADIYQTPRYLVIGTGKKITLECSQTMGHDKMYWYQQDPGMELHLIHYSYGVNSTEKGDLSSESTVSRIRTEHFPLTLESARPSHTSQYLCASSDRQGQVSPLHFGNGTRLTVT.

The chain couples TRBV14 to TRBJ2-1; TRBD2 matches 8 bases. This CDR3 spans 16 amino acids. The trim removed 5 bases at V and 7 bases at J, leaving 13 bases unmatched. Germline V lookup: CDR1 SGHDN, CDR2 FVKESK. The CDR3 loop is CASSARTAGASNEQFF. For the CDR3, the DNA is TGTGCCAGCAGCGCCCGGACAGCGGGGGCTAGTAATGAGCAGTTCTTC.